This is a list of T cell receptor beta chains from one sample in a study of blood T cell repertoires in COVID-19. Profiled with immunoSEQ multiplex PCR; TCRdb holds only in-frame clones, not every one. The sample holds about 130,000 clones, 84% seen once. Material: peripheral blood. The source is a woman aged 25 to 39 who had recovered from COVID-19. CDR3s include the opening cysteine and the closing phenylalanine or tryptophan. Fields, in order: clone size, J gene, V gene, D gene, CDR3 DNA, CDR3 protein. The D gene is left open where the match is weak. The size of a clone is reported for some rows only, either as once, few or many, or as a class for expanded clones.

clone size: many
J gene: TRBJ2-7
V gene: TRBV5-4
D gene: .
CDR3 DNA: TGTGCCAGCAGCTTGGAACGTCAGGGCGGCGAGCAGTACTTC
CDR3 protein: CASSLERQGGEQYF

clone size: .
J gene: TRBJ1-2
V gene: TRBV27
D gene: TRBD1
CDR3 DNA: TGTGCCAGCAGTTCGACAGGGATGGGATCTGGCTACACCTTC
CDR3 protein: CASSSTGMGSGYTF

clone size: .
J gene: TRBJ1-2
V gene: TRBV13
D gene: .
CDR3 DNA: TGTGCCAGCAGCCGCCTATCTAACTATGGCTACACCTTC
CDR3 protein: CASSRLSNYGYTF

clone size: .
J gene: TRBJ1-2
V gene: TRBV19
D gene: TRBD1
CDR3 DNA: TGTGCCAGTAATACTTGGACAGGGCTCTATGGCTACACCTTC
CDR3 protein: CASNTWTGLYGYTF

clone size: .
J gene: TRBJ1-2
V gene: TRBV29-1
D gene: TRBD1
CDR3 DNA: TGCAGCGTTCCTATTGGGACAGGGGGCAACTATGGCTACACCTTC
CDR3 protein: CSVPIGTGGNYGYTF

clone size: .
J gene: TRBJ1-2
V gene: TRBV27
D gene: .
CDR3 DNA: TGTGCCAGCAACCTTCAGGGGAATTCTAACTATGGCTACACCTTC
CDR3 protein: CASNLQGNSNYGYTF

clone size: .
J gene: TRBJ2-3
V gene: TRBV6-2/TRBV6-3
D gene: TRBD2
CDR3 DNA: TGTGCCAGCAGTTACTCGAACCTAGCGGAGGCTAGCACAGATACGCAGTATTTT
CDR3 protein: CASSYSNLAEASTDTQYF

clone size: .
J gene: TRBJ2-1
V gene: TRBV11-2
D gene: TRBD2
CDR3 DNA: TGTGCCAGCAGCTTAGATGGGCCTAGCGGGGGAGTTGGCAATGAGCAGTTCTTC
CDR3 protein: CASSLDGPSGGVGNEQFF

clone size: .
J gene: TRBJ2-7
V gene: TRBV28
D gene: .
CDR3 DNA: TGTGCCAGCAGCCCCGATAGAGGCAAGACGGACAGCACCTACGAGCAGTACTTC
CDR3 protein: CASSPDRGKTDSTYEQYF

clone size: .
J gene: TRBJ2-3
V gene: TRBV4-1
D gene: .
CDR3 DNA: TGCGCCAGCAGCCAAGGAGTGGTAGGGCGGGGGCGAACAGATACGCAGTATTTT
CDR3 protein: CASSQGVVGRGRTDTQYF

clone size: .
J gene: TRBJ1-5
V gene: TRBV6-2/TRBV6-3
D gene: .
CDR3 DNA: TGTGCCAGCAGTTACTCGAGACACCTTAGCAATCAGCCCCAGCATTTT
CDR3 protein: CASSYSRHLSNQPQHF

clone size: .
J gene: TRBJ2-1
V gene: TRBV11-3
D gene: .
CDR3 DNA: TGTGCCAGCAGCCTAGGAGCGGTGAACAATGAGCAGTTCTTC
CDR3 protein: CASSLGAVNNEQFF

clone size: .
J gene: TRBJ2-1
V gene: TRBV19
D gene: .
CDR3 DNA: TGTGCCAGTAGTATGGTTGACAGCGTGGACAATGAGCAGTTCTTC
CDR3 protein: CASSMVDSVDNEQFF

clone size: .
J gene: TRBJ2-3
V gene: TRBV7-2
D gene: TRBD2
CDR3 DNA: TGTGCCAGCAGCCATCTAAGACTAGCGGGGGAAGATACGCAGTATTTT
CDR3 protein: CASSHLRLAGEDTQYF

clone size: .
J gene: TRBJ1-2
V gene: TRBV12-5
D gene: .
CDR3 DNA: TGTGCTAGTGGTTTGGAGACGGGAGGCTACACCTTC
CDR3 protein: CASGLETGGYTF

clone size: .
J gene: TRBJ2-5
V gene: TRBV9
D gene: .
CDR3 DNA: TGTGCCAGCAGCGCCGGGACTCTACTCCAAGAGACCCAGTACTTC
CDR3 protein: CASSAGTLLQETQYF

clone size: .
J gene: TRBJ2-5
V gene: TRBV18
D gene: TRBD1
CDR3 DNA: TGTGCCAGCTCGCGGGGACAGGGAGTACAAGAGACCCAGTACTTC
CDR3 protein: CASSRGQGVQETQYF

clone size: once
J gene: TRBJ2-1
V gene: TRBV2
D gene: TRBD1
CDR3 DNA: TGTGCCACCCAGGGACAGGACCGTTACAATGAGCAGTTCTTC
CDR3 protein: CATQGQDRYNEQFF

clone size: .
J gene: TRBJ2-5
V gene: TRBV27
D gene: TRBD2
CDR3 DNA: TGTGCCAGCAGTGCGAGTCCCTGGGCGGGGGGCGCCGAGACCCAGTACTTC
CDR3 protein: CASSASPWAGGAETQYF

clone size: .
J gene: TRBJ1-2
V gene: TRBV27
D gene: .
CDR3 DNA: TGTGCCAGCAGTTTGGGGGAGGATGGCTACACCTTC
CDR3 protein: CASSLGEDGYTF

clone size: .
J gene: TRBJ2-2
V gene: TRBV5-1
D gene: TRBD2
CDR3 DNA: TGCGCCAGCAGCCCACGTGGGACTAGCGGGGGACGCCTTGATAGGACCGGGGAGCTGTTTTTT
CDR3 protein: CASSPRGTSGGRLDRTGELFF

clone size: .
J gene: TRBJ2-1
V gene: TRBV3-1/TRBV3-2
D gene: TRBD2
CDR3 DNA: TGTGCCAGCAGTCGGGGAGGACGGGAGGAGTTCTTC
CDR3 protein: CASSRGGREEFF

clone size: .
J gene: TRBJ2-1
V gene: TRBV7-9
D gene: .
CDR3 DNA: TGTGCCAGCACCACGAAGGAGCTGTTCTTC
CDR3 protein: CASTTKELFF

clone size: .
J gene: TRBJ1-3
V gene: TRBV10-3
D gene: .
CDR3 DNA: TGTGCCATCAGTCCACGTTCGGGACTTACAGACTCTGGAAACACCATATATTTT
CDR3 protein: CAISPRSGLTDSGNTIYF

clone size: .
J gene: TRBJ2-5
V gene: TRBV19
D gene: .
CDR3 DNA: TGTGCCAGTAGTGTACTAGCCGGGGAGACCCAGTACTTC
CDR3 protein: CASSVLAGETQYF

clone size: .
J gene: TRBJ2-1
V gene: TRBV4-1
D gene: .
CDR3 DNA: TGCGCCAGCAGCCAAGTATTGGGGGGGCCCTCTTCCTACAATGAGCAGTTCTTC
CDR3 protein: CASSQVLGGPSSYNEQFF

clone size: .
J gene: TRBJ2-7
V gene: TRBV28
D gene: .
CDR3 DNA: TGTGCCAGCAGTCCCCGTGGCAACACCTACGAGCAGTACTTC
CDR3 protein: CASSPRGNTYEQYF

clone size: once
J gene: TRBJ2-5
V gene: TRBV7-3
D gene: TRBD1
CDR3 DNA: TGTGCCAGCAGCTTGGGGGACAGTAAAGAGACCCAGTACTTC
CDR3 protein: CASSLGDSKETQYF

clone size: .
J gene: TRBJ1-2
V gene: TRBV12-5
D gene: TRBD1
CDR3 DNA: TGTGCTAGTGGAACCGACAGGGGGCGGGGTGGCTACACCTTC
CDR3 protein: CASGTDRGRGGYTF

clone size: .
J gene: TRBJ2-1
V gene: TRBV9
D gene: .
CDR3 DNA: TGTGCCAGCAGCCGGGACTCTAGCTCCTACAATGAGCAGTTCTTC
CDR3 protein: CASSRDSSSYNEQFF

clone size: .
J gene: TRBJ2-1
V gene: TRBV3-1/TRBV3-2
D gene: TRBD2
CDR3 DNA: TGTGCCAGCAGGCAACAGACCGAGCGGGGCCGCCAGTTCTTC
CDR3 protein: CASRQQTERGRQFF

clone size: once
J gene: TRBJ2-5
V gene: TRBV9
D gene: TRBD2
CDR3 DNA: TGTGCCAGCAGCTCCCAAGCGGGGATCGCGGAGACCCAGTACTTC
CDR3 protein: CASSSQAGIAETQYF

clone size: .
J gene: TRBJ1-1
V gene: TRBV25-1
D gene: TRBD1
CDR3 DNA: TGTGCCAGCAGTGCTAGGACAGGGATGAACACTGAAGCTTTCTTT
CDR3 protein: CASSARTGMNTEAFF

clone size: .
J gene: TRBJ2-1
V gene: TRBV20-1
D gene: .
CDR3 DNA: TGCAGTGCTATTGACAACTACAATGAGCAGTTCTTC
CDR3 protein: CSAIDNYNEQFF

clone size: once
J gene: TRBJ2-1
V gene: TRBV6-4
D gene: TRBD1
CDR3 DNA: TGTGCCAGCCGACCGACAGGGCACGACTACAATGAGCAGTTCTTC
CDR3 protein: CASRPTGHDYNEQFF

clone size: .
J gene: TRBJ2-4
V gene: TRBV7-2
D gene: .
CDR3 DNA: TGTGCCAGCAGCTTAGCGCGGGACCACTTAGCCAAAAACATTCAGTACTTC
CDR3 protein: CASSLARDHLAKNIQYF

clone size: .
J gene: TRBJ1-5
V gene: TRBV5-6
D gene: TRBD1
CDR3 DNA: TGTGCCAGCAGCTCCGGGACAGGGTGGAATCAGCCCCAGCATTTT
CDR3 protein: CASSSGTGWNQPQHF

clone size: .
J gene: TRBJ2-5
V gene: TRBV3-1/TRBV3-2
D gene: TRBD2
CDR3 DNA: TGTGCCAGCAGCCACAGAGTGGGTAGACTAGCGGGAGGGGAGACCCAGTACTTC
CDR3 protein: CASSHRVGRLAGGETQYF

clone size: .
J gene: TRBJ1-6
V gene: TRBV10-3
D gene: .
CDR3 DNA: TGTGCCGCGACGAAACAGGAGCCTAATTCACCCCTCCACTTT
CDR3 protein: CAATKQEPNSPLHF

clone size: .
J gene: TRBJ1-1
V gene: TRBV7-9
D gene: .
CDR3 DNA: TGTGCCAGCAGCCGAGGTGTAGGGAACACTGAAGCTTTCTTT
CDR3 protein: CASSRGVGNTEAFF

clone size: .
J gene: TRBJ2-7
V gene: TRBV5-1
D gene: TRBD2
CDR3 DNA: TGCGCCAGCAGCGAAAGCGGGACTAGCGGGATTGACGAGCAGTACTTC
CDR3 protein: CASSESGTSGIDEQYF

clone size: .
J gene: TRBJ2-7
V gene: TRBV19
D gene: .
CDR3 DNA: TGTGCCAGTAGTATCGGAGGGGCGGGCTACGAGCAGTACTTC
CDR3 protein: CASSIGGAGYEQYF

clone size: .
J gene: TRBJ1-2
V gene: TRBV3-1/TRBV3-2
D gene: .
CDR3 DNA: TGTGCCAGCAGCCAAATTCGGGGGGCGACTAACTATGGCTACACCTTC
CDR3 protein: CASSQIRGATNYGYTF

clone size: .
J gene: TRBJ2-2
V gene: TRBV7-8
D gene: .
CDR3 DNA: TGTGCCAGCAGCTTAAGAACAGAGAACACCGGGGAGCTGTTTTTT
CDR3 protein: CASSLRTENTGELFF

clone size: few
J gene: TRBJ2-7
V gene: TRBV6-2/TRBV6-3
D gene: TRBD1
CDR3 DNA: TGTGCCAGCAGCACCGGGACAGAAATTTACGAGCAGTACTTC
CDR3 protein: CASSTGTEIYEQYF

clone size: .
J gene: TRBJ1-5
V gene: TRBV19
D gene: .
CDR3 DNA: TGTGCCAGTAGTATAGTAGAGAACAATCAGCCCCAGCATTTT
CDR3 protein: CASSIVENNQPQHF

clone size: .
J gene: TRBJ1-4
V gene: TRBV3-1/TRBV3-2
D gene: .
CDR3 DNA: TGTGCCAGCAGCCGAGTCGGGACACTCGAGGAAAAACTGTTTTTT
CDR3 protein: CASSRVGTLEEKLFF

clone size: once
J gene: TRBJ2-5
V gene: TRBV5-1
D gene: TRBD1
CDR3 DNA: TGCGCCAGCAGCTTGGGCAGGGGGCAACAAGAGACCCAGTACTTC
CDR3 protein: CASSLGRGQQETQYF

clone size: .
J gene: TRBJ2-5
V gene: TRBV2
D gene: .
CDR3 DNA: TGTGCCAGCAGTGAAGGGGGGCCTATGGTGGAGACCCAGTACTTC
CDR3 protein: CASSEGGPMVETQYF

clone size: .
J gene: TRBJ1-4
V gene: TRBV2
D gene: .
CDR3 DNA: TGTGCCACACAGGGTGATGATGGTAAACTGTTTTTT
CDR3 protein: CATQGDDGKLFF

clone size: .
J gene: TRBJ2-7
V gene: TRBV6-4
D gene: .
CDR3 DNA: TGTGCCAGCAGTGACTCGAGACAGGAAGGGTATTCCTACGAGCAGTACTTC
CDR3 protein: CASSDSRQEGYSYEQYF

clone size: .
J gene: TRBJ1-1
V gene: TRBV2
D gene: .
CDR3 DNA: TGTGCCAGCACCCTAGGTTCTAGAAACACTGAAGCTTTCTTT
CDR3 protein: CASTLGSRNTEAFF

clone size: .
J gene: TRBJ2-1
V gene: TRBV24-1
D gene: .
CDR3 DNA: TGTGCCACCAGTGATTCAACAGGGTTATTTACTAGGAATACCGATGAGCAGTTCTTC
CDR3 protein: CATSDSTGLFTRNTDEQFF

clone size: .
J gene: TRBJ2-7
V gene: TRBV21-1
D gene: .
CDR3 DNA: TGTGCCAGCAGCCCTTATACACAACTAGCGGGCCCCTACGAGCAGTACTTC
CDR3 protein: CASSPYTQLAGPYEQYF

clone size: .
J gene: TRBJ2-1
V gene: TRBV12-5
D gene: TRBD1
CDR3 DNA: TGTGCTAGTGGCCCCGGACAGGGGTCCTACAATGAGCAGTTCTTC
CDR3 protein: CASGPGQGSYNEQFF

clone size: .
J gene: TRBJ1-5
V gene: TRBV18
D gene: TRBD1
CDR3 DNA: TGTGCCAGCTCGCTCAGTGGACAGGGGGCTGGAAATAGCAATCAGCCCCAGCATTTT
CDR3 protein: CASSLSGQGAGNSNQPQHF

clone size: .
J gene: TRBJ2-2
V gene: TRBV13
D gene: .
CDR3 DNA: TGTGCCAGCAGCGGGAGAGTTACAGGGCCCGGGGAGCTGTTTTTT
CDR3 protein: CASSGRVTGPGELFF

clone size: .
J gene: TRBJ2-7
V gene: TRBV7-9
D gene: .
CDR3 DNA: TGTGCCAGCAGCCCTCCCACTAGTCACGAGCAGTACTTC
CDR3 protein: CASSPPTSHEQYF

clone size: .
J gene: TRBJ2-5
V gene: TRBV29-1
D gene: TRBD2
CDR3 DNA: TGCAGCGTCTTGACTAGCGGGGGGGCAAAGACCCAGTACTTC
CDR3 protein: CSVLTSGGAKTQYF